This TCR beta chain comes out of a study of Ad26.COV2.S vaccination and SARS-CoV-2 variants. At the level of the study: Enrollment placed the donor in the COV1001 Ad26.COV2.S trial arm.

Whole-study results and caveats: Individuals receiving vaccine had higher spike-specific TCR breadth than placebo recipients did.

Sample treatment: about 20 received Ad26.COV2.S at low or high dose, single or two shots; about 5 received placebo; per-sample allocation not given. At day 63 after the first vaccine or placebo injection, samples were drawn. About this clone: Antigen: not known.

Here immunoSEQ multiplex PCR was the method, and the copy in TCRdb shows in-frame clones only, minus some. Among around 450,000 clones listed, 90% were seen once. The TCR originated in a person between 18 and 65 years old who received the Ad26.COV2.S COVID-19 vaccine or a placebo. Sequencing was performed on peripheral blood, taken in a trial of Ad26.COV2.S vaccine versus placebo.

The CDR3 loop reads CASSWTGANVLTF. CDR3 in DNA: TGTGCCAGCAGTTGGACCGGGGCCAACGTCCTGACTTTC. The rearrangement uses TRBV28 and TRBJ2-6; D call uncertain. Germline V gene data show CDR1 as MDHEN and CDR2 as SYDVKM. Trimming took off 4 bases at V and 4 bases at J, with 5 bases between the two ends. The CDR3 runs to 13 residues.